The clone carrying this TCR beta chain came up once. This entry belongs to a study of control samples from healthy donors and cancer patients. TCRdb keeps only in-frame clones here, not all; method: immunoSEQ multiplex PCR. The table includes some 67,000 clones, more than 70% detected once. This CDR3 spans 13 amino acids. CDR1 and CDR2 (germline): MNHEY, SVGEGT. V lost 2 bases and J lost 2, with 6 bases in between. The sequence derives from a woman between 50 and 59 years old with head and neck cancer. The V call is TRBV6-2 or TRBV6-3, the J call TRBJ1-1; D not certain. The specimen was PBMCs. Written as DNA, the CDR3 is TGTGCCAGCAGTTACACCCGTAACACTGAAGCTTTCTTT. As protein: CASSYTRNTEAFF.